One T cell receptor beta chain is described in this entry. These data come from a study of blood T cell repertoires in COVID-19. Study-level information: The United States, Italy and Spain provided the acute and convalescent COVID-19 samples. The cDNA or gDNA used as material had been derived from T cells, B-cell-depleted T cells, or PBMCs.

The CDR3 contains 17 residues. After removal of 4 bases from V and 6 bases from J, the junction contained 12 bases not matched to a gene. From germline, CDR1 is LGHNA and CDR2 YNFKEQ. Authors' processing steps: Amplification from reference gene primers served as the basis for estimated nucleated cell counts. Here immunoSEQ multiplex PCR was the method, and the copy in TCRdb shows in-frame clones only, minus some. V, J and clone size are taken as reported in that table, and D and trimming were inferred from the DNA itself. The sample consists of around 220,000 clones, roughly 90% of them appearing once.

The material sequenced was peripheral blood. This receptor was taken from a woman aged 40 to 49 who had recovered from COVID-19. V gene TRBV4-2 combines with J gene TRBJ1-5; 10 bases are a match to TRBD1. This CDR3 reads CASSPGQGNVEFQPQHF. In nucleotides, the CDR3 is TGTGCCAGCAGCCCGGGACAGGGGAATGTTGAATTTCAGCCCCAGCATTTT.